One sample yielded the 18 T cell receptor beta chains listed below, sequenced in a study of T cell changes during pregnancy in multiple sclerosis. Only in-frame clones appear in the TCRdb table, and some are missing; sequencing was by immunoSEQ multiplex PCR. The table records about 63,000 clones, 85% to 95% of them present only once. The sequencing used CD8+ T cells from peripheral blood mononuclear cells, collected in the second trimester of pregnancy. These receptors came from a female donor with multiple sclerosis, enrolled in a pregnancy study.

The chain carries TRBV10-3 and TRBJ1-2; D remains unclear. The CDR3 spans 16 residues. Per germline, CDR1 ENHRY and CDR2 SYGVKD. V dropped 0 bases and J dropped 0 bases, with 11 bases sitting between them. As DNA, the CDR3 is TGTGCCATCAGTGAGTCGGACGGACTGCCTAACTATGGCTACACCTTC. This gives the protein CAISESDGLPNYGYTF.

This clone was seen only once. The chain uses TRBV27 and TRBJ2-1; 10 bases align to TRBD2. This CDR3 spans 14 amino acids. CDR1 and CDR2 (germline): MNHEY, SMNVEV (reference sequence). J lost 4 bases, V lost 6 bases, and 3 bases had no gene match. DNA of the CDR3: TGTGCCAGCAGCTCTAGCGGGGGTTACAATGAGCAGTTCTTC. This translates into CASSSSGGYNEQFF.

This clone was counted a few times. V gene TRBV6-6 combines with J gene TRBJ2-1, with D unclear. V shed 3 bases and J shed 0 bases, with 12 bases lying between them. Germline assignment: CDR1 MNHNY and CDR2 SVGAGI (reference sequence). The CDR3 has 16 residues. CDR3 residues: CASSYHAGYSYNEQFF. CDR3 nucleotides: TGTGCCAGCAGTTATCACGCCGGGTACTCCTACAATGAGCAGTTCTTC.

The chain combines TRBV19 with TRBJ2-1; D remains ambiguous. Per germline, CDR1 LNHDA and CDR2 SQIVND (reference sequence). The CDR3 is made up of 15 amino acids. V lost 7 bases, J lost 0 bases, and 13 bases lay in between. The DNA for the CDR3 is TGTGCCAGTACCCTGACTGGCGGCTCCTACAATGAGCAGTTCTTC. Residues: CASTLTGGSYNEQFF.

The chain uses TRBV27 and TRBJ2-1; 9 nucleotides agree with TRBD2. CDR1 MNHEY and CDR2 SMNVEV come from the germline V gene (reference sequence). J was trimmed by 9 bases and V by 4 bases; bases with no gene match: 13. The CDR3 covers 16 residues. The CDR3 loop is CASSSDGPGLAVEQFF. The CDR3 bases are TGTGCCAGCAGTTCAGACGGGCCGGGACTAGCAGTTGAGCAGTTCTTC.

The V gene is TRBV10-2, the J gene TRBJ1-1; D is perhaps TRBD1 (5 bases). V lost 8 bases and J 4 bases, leaving 14 bases between the germline ends. Germline V CDR1 and CDR2: WSHSY, SAAADI. The CDR3 contains 13 residues. The CDR3 nucleotides are TGCGCCAGCGCCTCAGGGTTGGCCACTGAAGCTTTCTTT. Its translation is CASASGLATEAFF.

The chain employs TRBV4-3 and TRBJ2-7; the D is unclear. Trimming shortened V by 1 base and J by 4 bases, and 14 bases separated the two germline ends. In germline, CDR1 is LGHNA, CDR2 YSLEER. This CDR3 contains 15 residues. The CDR3 DNA follows: TGCGCCAGCAGCCAAGCCTCGGTTGGAGTGTACGAGCAGTACTTC. Translating it yields CASSQASVGVYEQYF.

The V call is TRBV15, the J call TRBJ1-2, with 7 bases lining up with TRBD1. In germline, CDR1 is LNHNV, CDR2 YYDKDF (reference sequence). With V trimmed by 5 bases and J by 4 bases, 7 bases remained unmatched. The CDR3 spans 14 residues. The CDR3 coding sequence is TGTGCCACCAGCGGGGACAGTCGGCTCTATGGCTACACCTTC. This gives the protein CATSGDSRLYGYTF.

The gene calls are TRBV2 and TRBJ2-1, with D tentatively TRBD1 (5 bases). This CDR3 region has 15 residues. V gave up 2 bases and J gave up 6 bases, with 14 bases separating them. Germline CDR1 is SNHLY and CDR2 is FYNNEI. The CDR3 bases are TGTGCCAGCAGTGAAAAGCAGGGAATTTTCAATGAGCAGTTCTTC. Translated, it gives CASSEKQGIFNEQFF.

This chain uses TRBV11-3 with TRBJ2-5; no clear D gene. CDR1 and CDR2 (germline): SGHNT, YENEEA. The germline V and J ends were trimmed by 2 bases and 5 bases, with 6 bases remaining between them. The CDR3 sequence is 12 residues long. The CDR3 sequence: CASSLPGETQYF. CDR3 sequence (DNA): TGTGCCAGCAGCTTACCCGGGGAGACCCAGTACTTC.

The chain couples TRBV28 to TRBJ2-7; TRBD2 matches at 12 bases. Germline V gene lookup returns CDR1 MDHEN and CDR2 SYDVKM. This CDR3 region has 16 residues. Germline trimming cut 5 bases from V and 4 bases from J; bases unmatched to any gene: 9. CDR3: CASSNLAGGPHYEQYF. In DNA, the CDR3 is TGTGCCAGCAGTAACCTAGCGGGAGGGCCTCATTACGAGCAGTACTTC.

The CDR3 spells CASSESAYEQYF. For the CDR3, the DNA is TGTGCCAGCAGTGAGTCTGCCTACGAGCAGTACTTC. The genes are TRBV2 and TRBJ2-7; the D is unclear. The CDR3 sequence is 12 residues long. The ends were cut back, 3 bases at V and 2 bases at J, with 5 bases in the middle. Looked up from germline, CDR1 is SNHLY and CDR2 is FYNNEI.

For the CDR3, the DNA is TGTGCCAGCAGCCCTGGGGACAGGGGGTACACTGAAGCTTTCTTT. Protein product: CASSPGDRGYTEAFF. This rearrangement joins TRBV28 to TRBJ1-1, with 11 bases identical to TRBD1. The CDR3 covers 15 residues. J gave up 3 bases and V 6 bases, and 6 bases lay outside the gene matches. Germline V gene lookup returns CDR1 MDHEN and CDR2 SYDVKM.

The V call is TRBV6-1, the J call TRBJ1-5, with D unresolved. This CDR3 is built from 13 residues. The V end was cut by 1 base, the J end by 8 bases, with 9 bases between. Germline V CDR1 and CDR2: MNHNS, SASEGT. CDR3 in amino acids: CASSEENLEPQHF. CDR3 DNA sequence: TGTGCCAGCAGTGAAGAGAACTTAGAGCCCCAGCATTTT.

This chain joins TRBV4-3 and TRBJ1-1; D gene ambiguous. The CDR3 runs to 14 residues. Per germline, CDR1 LGHNA and CDR2 YSLEER. The germline V and J ends were trimmed by 1 base and 1 base, with 7 bases remaining between them. The CDR3 DNA follows: TGCGCCAGCAGCCAAGCGTTGTGGAACACTGAAGCTTTCTTT. It encodes CASSQALWNTEAFF.

This clone has a single count. The chain has TRBV7-9 and TRBJ1-2; the match to TRBD1 covers 7 bases. The CDR3 is made up of 13 amino acids. Germline CDR1 SEHNR, CDR2 FQNEAQ (reference sequence). The junction had 4 bases not matched to a gene; V was cut back by 1 base and J by 8 bases. This CDR3 is CASSLGQGEGYTF. The CDR3 bases are TGTGCCAGCAGCTTAGGGCAGGGGGAAGGCTACACCTTC. Full variable domain (missing parts from reference TRBV7-9 and TRBJ1-2): DTGVSQNPRHKITKRGQNVTFRCDPISEHNRLYWYRQTLGQGPEFLTYFQNEAQLEKSRLLSDRFSAERPKGSFSTLEIQRTEQGDSAMYLCASSLGQGEGYTFGSGTRLTVV.

The chain combines TRBV7-6 with TRBJ2-4; TRBD2 agrees at 8 bases. Germline V gene lookup returns CDR1 SGHVS and CDR2 FNYEAQ. This CDR3 is built from 16 residues. The J segment lost 0 bases and the V segment lost 5 bases, leaving 6 bases of the junction unmatched. This CDR3 reads CASSPGGGLAKNIQYF. CDR3 sequence (DNA): TGTGCCAGCAGCCCCGGGGGGGGGCTAGCCAAAAACATTCAGTACTTC.

The chain carries TRBV11-3 and TRBJ2-1; tentative D call: TRBD2 (5 bases). The length of the CDR3 is 17 residues. CDR1 and CDR2 (germline): SGHNT, YENEEA. V was cut by 5 bases and J by 6 bases, with 23 bases left in between. CDR3 protein: CASSPWGSGGRTNEQFF. The CDR3, as DNA: TGTGCCAGCAGCCCTTGGGGAAGCGGAGGCCGTACCAATGAGCAGTTCTTC. Based on the CDR3 plus reference TRBV11-3 and TRBJ2-1, the full variable domain is EAGVVQSPRYKIIEKKQPVAFWCNPISGHNTLYWYLQNLGQGPELLIRYENEEAVDDSQLPKDRFSAERLKGVDSTLKIQPAELGDSAVYLCASSPWGSGGRTNEQFFGPGTRLTVL.